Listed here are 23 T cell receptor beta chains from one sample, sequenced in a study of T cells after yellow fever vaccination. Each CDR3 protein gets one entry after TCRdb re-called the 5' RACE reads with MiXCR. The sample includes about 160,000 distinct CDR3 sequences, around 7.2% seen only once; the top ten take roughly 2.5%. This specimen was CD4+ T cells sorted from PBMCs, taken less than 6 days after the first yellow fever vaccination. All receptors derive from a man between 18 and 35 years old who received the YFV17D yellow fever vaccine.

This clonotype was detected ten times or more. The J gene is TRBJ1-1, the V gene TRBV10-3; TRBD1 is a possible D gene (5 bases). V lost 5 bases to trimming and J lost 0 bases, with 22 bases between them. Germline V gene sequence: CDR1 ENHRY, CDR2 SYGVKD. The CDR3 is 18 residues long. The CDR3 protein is CAISLSPGASTMNTEAFF. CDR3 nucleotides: TGTGCCATCAGTCTCTCCCCCGGGGCATCAACCATGAACACTGAAGCTTTCTTT.

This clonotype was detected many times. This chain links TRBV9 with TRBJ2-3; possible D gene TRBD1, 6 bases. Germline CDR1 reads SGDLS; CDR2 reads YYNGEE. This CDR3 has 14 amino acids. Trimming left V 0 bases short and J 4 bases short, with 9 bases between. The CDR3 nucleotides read TGTGCCAGCAGCGTAGGGACAGCCTCAGATACGCAGTATTTT. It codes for CASSVGTASDTQYF.

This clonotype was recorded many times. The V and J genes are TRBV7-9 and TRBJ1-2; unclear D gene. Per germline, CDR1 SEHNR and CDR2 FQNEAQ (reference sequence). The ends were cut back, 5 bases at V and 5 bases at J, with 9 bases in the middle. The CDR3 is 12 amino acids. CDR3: CASSTTKYGYTF. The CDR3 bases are TGTGCCAGCAGCACTACGAAATATGGCTACACCTTC. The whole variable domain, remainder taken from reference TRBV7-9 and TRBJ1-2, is DTGVSQNPRHKITKRGQNVTFRCDPISEHNRLYWYRQTLGQGPEFLTYFQNEAQLEKSRLLSDRFSAERPKGSFSTLEIQRTEQGDSAMYLCASSTTKYGYTFGSGTRLTVV.

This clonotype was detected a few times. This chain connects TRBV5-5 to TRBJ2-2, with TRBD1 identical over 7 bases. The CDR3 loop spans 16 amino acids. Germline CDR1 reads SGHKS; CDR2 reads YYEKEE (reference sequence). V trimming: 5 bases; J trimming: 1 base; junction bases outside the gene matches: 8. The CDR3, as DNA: TGTGCCAGCAGGTGGGCCGGGACAGTGAACACCGGGGAGCTGTTTTTT. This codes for CASRWAGTVNTGELFF.

CDR3 loop: CSARSYYGYTF. CDR3 sequence (DNA): TGCAGTGCTCGCTCCTACTATGGCTACACCTTC. This chain uses TRBV20-1 with TRBJ1-2, with D unresolved. Germline V gene sequence: CDR1 DFQATT, CDR2 SNEGSKA (reference sequence). This CDR3 is built from 11 residues. Trimming stripped 5 bases from V and 3 bases from J, with 7 bases between.

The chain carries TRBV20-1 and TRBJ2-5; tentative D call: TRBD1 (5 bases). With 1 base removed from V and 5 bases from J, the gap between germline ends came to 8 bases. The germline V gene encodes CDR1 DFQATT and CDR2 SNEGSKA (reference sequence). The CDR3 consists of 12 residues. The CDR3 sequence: CSARAGSETQYF. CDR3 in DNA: TGCAGTGCTAGAGCAGGGTCGGAGACCCAGTACTTC.

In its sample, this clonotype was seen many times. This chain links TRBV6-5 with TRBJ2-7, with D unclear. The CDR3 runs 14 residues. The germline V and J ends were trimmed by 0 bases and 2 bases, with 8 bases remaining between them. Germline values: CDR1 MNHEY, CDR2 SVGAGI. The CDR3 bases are TGTGCCAGCAGTTACTCACGGGTCACCTACGAGCAGTACTTC. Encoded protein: CASSYSRVTYEQYF.

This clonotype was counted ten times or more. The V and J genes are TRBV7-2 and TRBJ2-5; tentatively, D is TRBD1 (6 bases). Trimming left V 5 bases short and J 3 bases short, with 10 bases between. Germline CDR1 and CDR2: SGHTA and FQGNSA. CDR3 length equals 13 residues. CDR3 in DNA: TGTGCCAGCAGCCGTCGGACAGAAGAGACCCAGTACTTC. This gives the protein CASSRRTEETQYF.

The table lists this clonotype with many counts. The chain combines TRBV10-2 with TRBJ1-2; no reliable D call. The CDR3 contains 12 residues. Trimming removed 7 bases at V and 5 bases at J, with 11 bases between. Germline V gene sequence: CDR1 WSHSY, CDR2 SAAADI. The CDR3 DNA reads TGCGCCAGCACCGGGCCCTCTTATGGCTACACCTTC. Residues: CASTGPSYGYTF.

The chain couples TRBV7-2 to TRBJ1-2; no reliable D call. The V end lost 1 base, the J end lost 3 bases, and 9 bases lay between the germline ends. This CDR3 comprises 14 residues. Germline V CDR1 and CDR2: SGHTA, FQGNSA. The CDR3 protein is CASSLVGMDYGYTF. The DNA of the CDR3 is TGTGCCAGCAGCTTAGTGGGGATGGACTATGGCTACACCTTC.

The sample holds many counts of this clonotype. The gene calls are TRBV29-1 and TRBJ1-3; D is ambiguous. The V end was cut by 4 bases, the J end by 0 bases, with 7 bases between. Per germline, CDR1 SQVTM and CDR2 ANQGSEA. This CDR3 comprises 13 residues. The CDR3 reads CSVALSSGNTIYF. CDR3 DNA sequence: TGCAGCGTTGCCCTGTCCTCTGGAAACACCATATATTTT.

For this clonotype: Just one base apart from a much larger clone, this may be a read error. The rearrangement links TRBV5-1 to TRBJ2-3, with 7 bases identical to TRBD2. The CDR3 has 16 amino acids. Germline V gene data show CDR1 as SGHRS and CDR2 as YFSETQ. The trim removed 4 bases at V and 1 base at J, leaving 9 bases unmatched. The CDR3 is CASSRTREDGTDTQYF. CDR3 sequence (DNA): TGCGCCAGCAGCCGGACCCGGGAGGACGGCACAGATACGCAGTATTTT.

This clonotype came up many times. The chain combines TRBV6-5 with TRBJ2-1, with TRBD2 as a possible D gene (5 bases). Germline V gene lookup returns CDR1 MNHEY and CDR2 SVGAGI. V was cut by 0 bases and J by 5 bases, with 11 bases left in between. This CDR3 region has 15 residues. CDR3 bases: TGTGCCAGCAGTTACTCATTGGCGGGCAACAATGAGCAGTTCTTC. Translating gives CASSYSLAGNNEQFF.

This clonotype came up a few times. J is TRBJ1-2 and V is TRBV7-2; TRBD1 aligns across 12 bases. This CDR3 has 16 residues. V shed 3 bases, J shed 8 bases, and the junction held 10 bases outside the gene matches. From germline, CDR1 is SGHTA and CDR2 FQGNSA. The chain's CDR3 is CASSFPGQGARRGYTF. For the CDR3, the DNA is TGTGCCAGCAGCTTCCCGGGACAGGGGGCGAGGAGAGGCTACACCTTC.

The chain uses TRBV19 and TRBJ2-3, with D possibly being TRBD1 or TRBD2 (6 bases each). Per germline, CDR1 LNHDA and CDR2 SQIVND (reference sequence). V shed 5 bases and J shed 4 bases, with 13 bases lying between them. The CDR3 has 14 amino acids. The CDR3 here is CASSAGHPADTQYF. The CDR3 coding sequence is TGTGCCAGTAGTGCGGGACACCCCGCAGATACGCAGTATTTT.

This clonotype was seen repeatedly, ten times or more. The CDR3, as DNA: TGTGCCAGCAGCCTACAGGGGACCTACGAGCAGTACGTC. Its translation: CASSLQGTYEQYV. The chain joins TRBV7-2 to TRBJ2-7; 7 bases are shared with TRBD1. This CDR3 is 13 amino acids long. J was trimmed by 2 bases and V by 5 bases; bases with no gene match: 3. Germline V lookup: CDR1 SGHTA, CDR2 FQGNSA.

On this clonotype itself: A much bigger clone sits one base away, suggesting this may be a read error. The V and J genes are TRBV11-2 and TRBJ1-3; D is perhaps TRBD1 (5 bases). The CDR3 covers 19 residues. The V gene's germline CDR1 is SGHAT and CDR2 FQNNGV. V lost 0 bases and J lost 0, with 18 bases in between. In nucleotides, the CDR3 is TGTGCCAGCAGCTTAGATCCCCTCGGACATCGAAGCTCTGGAAACACCATATATTTT. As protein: CASSLDPLGHRSSGNTIYF. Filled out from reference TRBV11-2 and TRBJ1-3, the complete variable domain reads EAGVAQSPRYKIIEKRQSVAFWCNPISGHATLYWYQQILGQGPKLLIQFQNNGVVDDSQLPKDRFSAERLKGVDSTLKIQPAKLEDSAVYLCASSLDPLGHRSSGNTIYFGEGSWLTVV.

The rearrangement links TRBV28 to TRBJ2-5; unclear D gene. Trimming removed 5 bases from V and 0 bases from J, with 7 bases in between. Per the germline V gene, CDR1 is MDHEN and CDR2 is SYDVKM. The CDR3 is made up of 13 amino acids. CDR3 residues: CASSTPYQETQYF. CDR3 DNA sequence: TGTGCCAGCAGTACGCCGTACCAAGAGACCCAGTACTTC.

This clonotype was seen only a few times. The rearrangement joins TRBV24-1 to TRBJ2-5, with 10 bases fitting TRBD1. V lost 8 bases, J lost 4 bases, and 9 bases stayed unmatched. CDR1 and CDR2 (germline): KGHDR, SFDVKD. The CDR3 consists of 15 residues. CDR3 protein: CATISGQGSGETQYF. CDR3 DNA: TGTGCCACCATCTCGGGACAGGGGTCTGGAGAGACCCAGTACTTC.

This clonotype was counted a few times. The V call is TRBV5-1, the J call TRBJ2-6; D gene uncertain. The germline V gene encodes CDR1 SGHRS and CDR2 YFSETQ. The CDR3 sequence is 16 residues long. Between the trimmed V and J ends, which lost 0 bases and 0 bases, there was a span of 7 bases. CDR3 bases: TGCGCCAGCAGCTTGGGACAACTCTCTGGGGCCAACGTCCTGACTTTC. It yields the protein CASSLGQLSGANVLTF.

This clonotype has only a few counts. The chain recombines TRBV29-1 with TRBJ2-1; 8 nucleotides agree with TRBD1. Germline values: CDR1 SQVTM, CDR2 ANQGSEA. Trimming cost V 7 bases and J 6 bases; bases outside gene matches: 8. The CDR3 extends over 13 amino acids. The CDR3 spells CSGGQGAGNEQFF. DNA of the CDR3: TGCAGCGGTGGCCAGGGGGCCGGCAATGAGCAGTTCTTC.

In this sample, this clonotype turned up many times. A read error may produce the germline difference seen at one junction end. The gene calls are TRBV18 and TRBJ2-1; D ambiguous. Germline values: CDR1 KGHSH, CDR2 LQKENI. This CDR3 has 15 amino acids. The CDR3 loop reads CASSPPSLSDNEQFF. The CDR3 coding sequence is TGTGCCAGCTCACCACCAAGTCTCTCCGACAATGAGCAGTTCTTC.

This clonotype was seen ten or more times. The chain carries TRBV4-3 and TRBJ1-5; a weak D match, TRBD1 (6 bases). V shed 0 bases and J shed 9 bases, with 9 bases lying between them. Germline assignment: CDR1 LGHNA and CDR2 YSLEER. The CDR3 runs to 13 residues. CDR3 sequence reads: CASSQDRGRPQHF. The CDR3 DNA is TGCGCCAGCAGCCAAGACAGGGGTCGGCCCCAGCATTTT.